These 20 T cell receptor beta chains were all obtained from the same sample, sequenced in a study of circulating and synovial CD4+ cells in juvenile arthritis. Generated by immunoSEQ multiplex PCR, the TCRdb table keeps only in-frame clones and is missing some. Of about 30,000 clones detected, about 94% appear once; the ten largest clones hold around 3%. Sequenced sample: CD4+ T cells from blood. Receptors were obtained from a human donor with juvenile idiopathic arthritis.

The J gene is TRBJ2-3, the V gene TRBV5-1; D ambiguous. Germline V gene data show CDR1 as SGHRS and CDR2 as YFSETQ. The germline V and J ends were trimmed by 4 bases and 4 bases, with 16 bases remaining between them. This CDR3 region has 15 residues. In DNA form, the CDR3 reads TGCGCCAGCAGCCTGGAGCGCCTAACCTCAGATACGCAGTATTTT. It encodes CASSLERLTSDTQYF.

The chain links TRBV5-1 to TRBJ2-6; maybe TRBD1 (6 bases). Germline V gives CDR1 SGHRS, CDR2 YFSETQ. V lost 4 bases and J lost 2, with 13 bases in between. The CDR3 has 16 residues. CDR3 region: CASSISGEAGANVLTF. Here the CDR3 DNA reads TGCGCCAGCAGCATATCAGGGGAAGCTGGGGCCAACGTCCTGACTTTC. Complete variable domain (other parts from reference TRBV5-1 and TRBJ2-6): KAGVTQTPRYLIKTRGQQVTLSCSPISGHRSVSWYQQTPGQGLQFLFEYFSETQRNKGNFPGRFSGRQFSNSRSEMNVSTLELGDSALYLCASSISGEAGANVLTFGAGSRLTVL.

The V call is TRBV6-1, the J call TRBJ2-5, with TRBD2 identical over 10 bases. TRBJ2-7 matches the DNA end more closely, so the J call is doubtful. The CDR3 length is 14 residues. Germline CDR1 is MNHNS and CDR2 is SASEGT. CDR3 bases: TGTGCCAGCATTAGGACTAGCGGTTATTACGAGCAGTACTTC. Protein sequence: CASIRTSGYYEQYF.

This clone was counted once. The chain uses TRBV7-9 and TRBJ2-5, with 14 bases aligning to TRBD2. Germline CDR1 and CDR2: SEHNR and FQNEAQ (reference sequence). Trimming at V came to 6 bases and at J to 4 bases, leaving 4 bases not matched to a gene. The CDR3 is 15 residues long. CDR3 loop: CASRGLAGAGETQYF. DNA for the CDR3: TGTGCCAGCAGGGGACTAGCGGGAGCAGGAGAGACCCAGTACTTC.

The chain uses TRBV5-4 and TRBJ1-2; D is perhaps TRBD1 (5 bases). Trimming cost V 5 bases and J 3 bases, with 14 bases left between them. The CDR3 has 14 amino acids. The germline gives CDR1 SGHNT, CDR2 YYREEE (reference sequence). Written as DNA, the CDR3 is TGTGCCAGCAGTGGCCATGGGGCCTACTATGGCTACACCTTC. Translation: CASSGHGAYYGYTF. The whole variable domain, remainder taken from reference TRBV5-4 and TRBJ1-2, is ETGVTQSPTHLIKTRGQQVTLRCSSQSGHNTVSWYQQALGQGPQFIFQYYREEENGRGNFPPRFSGLQFPNYSSELNVNALELDDSALYLCASSGHGAYYGYTFGSGTRLTVV.

The chain recombines TRBV7-9 with TRBJ1-4; no reliable D call. Germline V gene sequence: CDR1 SEHNR, CDR2 FQNEAQ (reference sequence). The CDR3 contains 15 residues. Trimming shortened V by 6 bases and J by 0 bases, and 11 bases separated the two germline ends. The CDR3 nucleotides are TGTGCCAGCAGTTTAACAAGTGCAACTAATGAAAAACTGTTTTTT. This codes for CASSLTSATNEKLFF.

The chain combines TRBV7-2 with TRBJ1-2; D might be TRBD1 (6 bases). The CDR3 is 15 amino acids. Trimming shortened V by 4 bases and J by 6 bases, and 18 bases separated the two germline ends. Looked up from germline, CDR1 is SGHTA and CDR2 is FQGNSA. The CDR3 spells CASSSIPGALDGYTF. The CDR3 coding sequence is TGTGCCAGCAGCTCAATCCCAGGGGCCTTAGATGGCTACACCTTC.

This rearrangement joins TRBV19 to TRBJ2-2; no clear D. Looked up from germline, CDR1 is LNHDA and CDR2 is SQIVND (reference sequence). With 5 bases removed from V and 0 bases from J, the gap between germline ends came to 10 bases. The CDR3 runs to 15 residues. This chain's CDR3 is CASSPRLSNTGELFF. For the CDR3, the DNA is TGTGCCAGTAGTCCGCGTCTATCGAACACCGGGGAGCTGTTTTTT.

The chain's CDR3 is CASTRRGDQPQHF. DNA of the CDR3: TGTGCCAGTACCCGACGCGGCGATCAGCCCCAGCATTTT. The chain uses TRBV19 and TRBJ1-5, with unresolved D. CDR1 and CDR2 (germline): LNHDA, SQIVND (reference sequence). This CDR3 has 13 amino acids. The V and J ends lost 7 bases and 5 bases respectively, with 12 bases between them.

The genes are TRBV10-3 and TRBJ2-7; 7 bases align to TRBD1. CDR3 length: 15 residues. Germline loops: CDR1 ENHRY, CDR2 SYGVKD. V shed 0 bases and J 1 base; nucleotides not matched to a gene: 3. CDR3 bases: TGTGCCATCAGTGAGTCGGCAGGGGGATCCTACGAGCAGTACTTC. Protein: CAISESAGGSYEQYF.

The count of this clone is one. The CDR3 nucleotides read TGTGCCAGCAGCTTAGCGCGTCTAGCGGGTTACAATGAGCAGTTCTTC. Amino acid sequence: CASSLARLAGYNEQFF. The chain links TRBV7-3 to TRBJ2-1; 8 bases are shared with TRBD2. Trimming at V came to 2 bases and at J to 4 bases, leaving 7 bases not matched to a gene. This CDR3 has 16 amino acids. Germline-derived CDR1 and CDR2 are SGHTA and FQGTGA.

V gene TRBV7-2 combines with J gene TRBJ2-1; TRBD2 is a possible D gene (6 bases). CDR1 SGHTA and CDR2 FQGNSA come from the germline V gene. V lost 5 bases and J 3 bases, leaving 17 bases between the germline ends. This CDR3 region has 16 residues. DNA of the CDR3: TGTGCCAGCAGCCGGGACTTTACCTCGATCTACAATGAGCAGTTCTTC. Translated: CASSRDFTSIYNEQFF. Using reference TRBV7-2 and TRBJ2-1 for the parts outside the CDR3, the full variable domain is GAGVSQSPSNKVTEKGKDVELRCDPISGHTALYWYRQSLGQGLEFLIYFQGNSAPDKSGLPSDRFSAERTGGSVSTLTIQRTQQEDSAVYLCASSRDFTSIYNEQFFGPGTRLTVL.

This clone has only one observation. The chain employs TRBV19 and TRBJ1-2, with 7 bases lining up with TRBD1. Germline lookup yields CDR1 LNHDA and CDR2 SQIVND (reference sequence). Trimming cost V 6 bases and J 1 base; bases outside gene matches: 11. The CDR3 contains 16 residues. The CDR3 reads CASRPWRQGLNYGYTF. The CDR3 DNA reads as TGTGCCAGTAGACCTTGGAGACAGGGTCTTAACTATGGCTACACCTTC.

V and J are TRBV29-1 and TRBJ2-1, with D maybe TRBD2 (6 bases). The germline V and J ends were trimmed by 3 bases and 6 bases, with 18 bases remaining between them. Per the germline V gene, CDR1 is SQVTM and CDR2 is ANQGSEA. The CDR3 loop spans 15 amino acids. CDR3 amino acids: CSVERFGGPRNEQFF. CDR3 coding DNA: TGCAGCGTTGAGAGGTTTGGAGGGCCGCGCAATGAGCAGTTCTTC.

J is TRBJ1-2 and V is TRBV18; 8 nucleotides agree with TRBD1. The length of the CDR3 is 16 residues. V lost 6 bases to trimming and J lost 3 bases; unmatched junction nucleotides: 12. Germline V gene data show CDR1 as KGHSH and CDR2 as LQKENI. The CDR3, as DNA: TGTGCCAGCTCCTATACATCGACAGGGGTGGACTATGGCTACACCTTC. Its translation is CASSYTSTGVDYGYTF.

The V call is TRBV7-2, the J call TRBJ2-7; 8 bases map to TRBD1. V was clipped by 4 bases and J by 6 bases; unmatched bases: 8. The CDR3 is 14 residues long. The germline CDR1 and CDR2 sequences are SGHTA and FQGNSA. The CDR3 sequence: CASSSRTGPREQYF. CDR3 sequence (DNA): TGTGCCAGCAGCTCCCGGACAGGGCCCCGCGAGCAGTACTTC. The full variable domain, its missing parts supplied by reference TRBV7-2 and TRBJ2-7, is GAGVSQSPSNKVTEKGKDVELRCDPISGHTALYWYRQSLGQGLEFLIYFQGNSAPDKSGLPSDRFSAERTGGSVSTLTIQRTQQEDSAVYLCASSSRTGPREQYFGPGTRLTVT.

The chain joins TRBV4-1 to TRBJ2-7; a possible D gene is TRBD2 (6 bases). V was cut by 4 bases and J by 0 bases, with 16 bases left in between. Germline V gene data show CDR1 as MGHRA and CDR2 as YSYEKL. CDR3 length: 16 amino acids. The chain's CDR3 is CASSRSFDGSSYEQYF. Written as DNA, the CDR3 is TGCGCCAGCAGCCGCAGCTTTGACGGGAGCTCCTACGAGCAGTACTTC.

V usage is TRBV30 and J usage is TRBJ2-4, with TRBD2 identical over 7 bases. Germline values: CDR1 GTSNPN, CDR2 SVGIG (reference sequence). V lost 5 bases, J lost 7 bases, and 17 bases stayed unmatched. The CDR3 is made up of 16 amino acids. The DNA of the CDR3 is TGTGCCTGGGACGCGGGACTACTATCGAAATTTAACATTCAGTACTTC. It specifies CAWDAGLLSKFNIQYF.

This rearrangement joins TRBV28 to TRBJ2-5; tentatively, D is TRBD1 (5 bases). V was shortened by 6 bases and J by 4 bases, with 12 bases between the two germline ends. The CDR3 is made up of 13 amino acids. Germline CDR1 reads MDHEN; CDR2 reads SYDVKM. CDR3: CASRPAGRETQYF. The CDR3 DNA follows: TGTGCCAGCAGACCGGCAGGGCGAGAGACCCAGTACTTC.

The chain carries TRBV5-4 and TRBJ2-1; 8 bases fit TRBD2. After removal of 0 bases from V and 13 bases from J, the junction contained 12 bases not matched to a gene. Germline CDR1 reads SGHNT; CDR2 reads YYREEE (reference sequence). The CDR3 sequence is 15 residues long. CDR3 sequence (DNA): TGTGCCAGCAGCTTGGCCCGGGCAGCGGGAGACTCTCAGTTCTTC. Its translation is CASSLARAAGDSQFF.